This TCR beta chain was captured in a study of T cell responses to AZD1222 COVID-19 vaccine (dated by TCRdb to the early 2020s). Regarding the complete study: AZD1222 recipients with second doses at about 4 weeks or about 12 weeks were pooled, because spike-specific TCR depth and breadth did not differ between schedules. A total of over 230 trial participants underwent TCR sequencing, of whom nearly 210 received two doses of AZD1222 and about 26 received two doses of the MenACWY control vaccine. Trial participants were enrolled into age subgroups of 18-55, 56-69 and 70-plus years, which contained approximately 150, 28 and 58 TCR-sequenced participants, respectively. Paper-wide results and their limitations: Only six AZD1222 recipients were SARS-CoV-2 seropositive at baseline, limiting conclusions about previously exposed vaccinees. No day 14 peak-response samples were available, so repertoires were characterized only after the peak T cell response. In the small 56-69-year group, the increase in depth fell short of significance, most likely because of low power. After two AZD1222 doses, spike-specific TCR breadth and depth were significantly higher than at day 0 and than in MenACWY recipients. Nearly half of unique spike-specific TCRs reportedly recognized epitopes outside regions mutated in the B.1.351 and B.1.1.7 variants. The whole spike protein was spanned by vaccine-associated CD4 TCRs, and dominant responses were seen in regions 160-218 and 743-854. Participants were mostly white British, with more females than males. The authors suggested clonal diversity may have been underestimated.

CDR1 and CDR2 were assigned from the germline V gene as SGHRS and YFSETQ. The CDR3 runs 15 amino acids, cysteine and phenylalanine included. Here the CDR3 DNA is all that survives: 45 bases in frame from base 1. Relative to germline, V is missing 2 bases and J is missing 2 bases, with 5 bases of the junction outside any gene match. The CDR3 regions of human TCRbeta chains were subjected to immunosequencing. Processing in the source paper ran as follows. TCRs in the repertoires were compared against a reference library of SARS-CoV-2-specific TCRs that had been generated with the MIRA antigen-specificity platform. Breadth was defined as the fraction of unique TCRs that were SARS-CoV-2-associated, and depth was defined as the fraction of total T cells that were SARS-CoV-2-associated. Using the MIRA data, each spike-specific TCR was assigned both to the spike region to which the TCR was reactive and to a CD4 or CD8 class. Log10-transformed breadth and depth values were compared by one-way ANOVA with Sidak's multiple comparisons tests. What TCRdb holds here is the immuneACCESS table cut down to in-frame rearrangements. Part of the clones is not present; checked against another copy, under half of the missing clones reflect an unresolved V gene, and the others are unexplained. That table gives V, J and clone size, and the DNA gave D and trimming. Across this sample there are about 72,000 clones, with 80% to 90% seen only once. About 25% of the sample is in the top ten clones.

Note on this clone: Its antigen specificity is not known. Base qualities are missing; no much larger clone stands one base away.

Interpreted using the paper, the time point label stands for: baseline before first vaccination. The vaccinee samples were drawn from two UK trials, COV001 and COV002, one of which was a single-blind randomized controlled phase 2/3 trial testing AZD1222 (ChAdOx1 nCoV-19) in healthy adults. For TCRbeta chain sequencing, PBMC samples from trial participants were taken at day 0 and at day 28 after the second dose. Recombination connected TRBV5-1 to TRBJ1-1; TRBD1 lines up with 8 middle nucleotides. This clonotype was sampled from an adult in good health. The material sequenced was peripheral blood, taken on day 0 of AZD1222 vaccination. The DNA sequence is TGCGCCAGCAGCTTCCGACAGGGGAGTAACACTGAAGCTTTCTTT. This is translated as CASSFRQGSNTEAFF.